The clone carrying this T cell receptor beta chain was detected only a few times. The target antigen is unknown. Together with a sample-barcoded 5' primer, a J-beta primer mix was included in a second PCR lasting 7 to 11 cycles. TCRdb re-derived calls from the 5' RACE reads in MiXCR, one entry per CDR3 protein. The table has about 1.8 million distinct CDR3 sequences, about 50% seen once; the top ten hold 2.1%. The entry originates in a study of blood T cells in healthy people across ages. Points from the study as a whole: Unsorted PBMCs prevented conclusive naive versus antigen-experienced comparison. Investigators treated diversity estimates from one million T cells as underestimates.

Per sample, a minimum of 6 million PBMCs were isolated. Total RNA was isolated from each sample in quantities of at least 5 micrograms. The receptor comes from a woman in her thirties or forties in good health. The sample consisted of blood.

DNA for the CDR3: TGTGCCAGCAGTGACCAGCGGGGGGCTGGGTACGAGCAGTACTTC. It encodes CASSDQRGAGYEQYF. V usage is TRBV6-2 or TRBV6-3 and J usage is TRBJ2-7; 9 positions agree with TRBD2. The CDR3 totals 15 residues. CDR1 is MNHEY and CDR2 is SVGEGT in the germline V gene. Germline trimming cut 5 bases from V and 4 bases from J; bases unmatched to any gene: 9.